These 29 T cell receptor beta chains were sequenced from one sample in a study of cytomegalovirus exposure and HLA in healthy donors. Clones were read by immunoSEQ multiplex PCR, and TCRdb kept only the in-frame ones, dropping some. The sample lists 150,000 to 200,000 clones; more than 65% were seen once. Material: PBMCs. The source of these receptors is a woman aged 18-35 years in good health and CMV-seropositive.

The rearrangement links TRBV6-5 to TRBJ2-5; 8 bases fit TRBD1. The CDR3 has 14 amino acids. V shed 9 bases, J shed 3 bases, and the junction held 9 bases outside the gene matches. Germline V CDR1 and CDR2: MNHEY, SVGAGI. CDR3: CASSTGTGKETQYF. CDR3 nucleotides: TGTGCCAGTTCGACCGGGACAGGAAAAGAGACCCAGTACTTC.

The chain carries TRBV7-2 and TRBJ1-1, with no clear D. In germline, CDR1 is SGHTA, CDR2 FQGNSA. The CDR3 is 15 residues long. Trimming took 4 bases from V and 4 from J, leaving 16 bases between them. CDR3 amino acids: CASSSWAAGSTEAFF. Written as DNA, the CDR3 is TGTGCCAGCAGCTCATGGGCCGCGGGATCCACTGAAGCTTTCTTT.

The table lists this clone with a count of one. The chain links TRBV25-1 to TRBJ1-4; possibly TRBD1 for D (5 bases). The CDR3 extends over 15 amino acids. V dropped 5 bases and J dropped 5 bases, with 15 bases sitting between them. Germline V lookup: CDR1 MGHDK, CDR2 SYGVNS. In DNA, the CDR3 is TGTGCCAGCAGTTCCACAGGTATTACCAATGAAAAACTGTTTTTT. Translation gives CASSSTGITNEKLFF. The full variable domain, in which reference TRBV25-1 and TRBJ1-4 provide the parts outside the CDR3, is EADIYQTPRYLVIGTGKKITLECSQTMGHDKMYWYQQDPGMELHLIHYSYGVNSTEKGDLSSESTVSRIRTEHFPLTLESARPSHTSQYLCASSSTGITNEKLFFGSGTQLSVL.

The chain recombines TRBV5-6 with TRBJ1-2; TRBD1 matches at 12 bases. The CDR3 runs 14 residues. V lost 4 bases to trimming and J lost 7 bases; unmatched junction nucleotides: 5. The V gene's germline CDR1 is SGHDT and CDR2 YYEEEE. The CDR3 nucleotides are TGTGCCAGCAGCCGGGACAGGGGGCCCGGTGGCTACACCTTC. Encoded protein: CASSRDRGPGGYTF.

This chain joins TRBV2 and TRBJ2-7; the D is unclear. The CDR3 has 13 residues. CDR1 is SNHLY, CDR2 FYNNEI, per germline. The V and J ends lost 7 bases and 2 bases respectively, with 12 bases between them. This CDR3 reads CASTMRLTYEQYF. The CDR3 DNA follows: TGTGCCAGCACTATGAGGCTTACCTACGAGCAGTACTTC.

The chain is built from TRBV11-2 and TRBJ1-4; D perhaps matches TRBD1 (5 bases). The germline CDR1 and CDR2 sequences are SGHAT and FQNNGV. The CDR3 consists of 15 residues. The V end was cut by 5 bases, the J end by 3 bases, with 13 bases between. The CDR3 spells CASSLTRGSNEKLFF. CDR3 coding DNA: TGTGCCAGCAGCCTTACCCGGGGGTCTAATGAAAAACTGTTTTTT.

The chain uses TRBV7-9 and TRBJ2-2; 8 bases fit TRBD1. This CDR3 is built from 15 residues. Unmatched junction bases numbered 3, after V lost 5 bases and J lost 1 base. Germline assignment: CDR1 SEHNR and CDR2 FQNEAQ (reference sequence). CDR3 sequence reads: CASSPDRVNTGELFF. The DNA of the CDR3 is TGTGCCAGCAGCCCGGACAGGGTGAACACCGGGGAGCTGTTTTTT.

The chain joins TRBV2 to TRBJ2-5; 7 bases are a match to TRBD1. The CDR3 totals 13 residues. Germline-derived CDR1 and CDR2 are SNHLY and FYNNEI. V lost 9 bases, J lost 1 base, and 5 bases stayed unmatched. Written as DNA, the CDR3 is TGTGCCAGTTACAGGGGAACCCAAGAGACCCAGTACTTC. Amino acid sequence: CASYRGTQETQYF.

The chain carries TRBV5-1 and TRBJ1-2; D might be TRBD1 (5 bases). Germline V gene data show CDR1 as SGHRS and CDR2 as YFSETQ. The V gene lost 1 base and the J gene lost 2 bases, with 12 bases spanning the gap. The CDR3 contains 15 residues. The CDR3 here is CASSLRSGLNYGYTF. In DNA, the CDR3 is TGCGCCAGCAGCTTGAGGTCAGGGCTAAACTATGGCTACACCTTC. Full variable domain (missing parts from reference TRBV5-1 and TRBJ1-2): KAGVTQTPRYLIKTRGQQVTLSCSPISGHRSVSWYQQTPGQGLQFLFEYFSETQRNKGNFPGRFSGRQFSNSRSEMNVSTLELGDSALYLCASSLRSGLNYGYTFGSGTRLTVV.

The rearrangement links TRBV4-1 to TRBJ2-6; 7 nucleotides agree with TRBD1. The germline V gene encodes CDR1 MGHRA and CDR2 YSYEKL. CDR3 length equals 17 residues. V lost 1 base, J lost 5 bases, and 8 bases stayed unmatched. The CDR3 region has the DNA TGCGCCAGCAGCCAAGTCCCAGGGGGTCAAAGGGCCAACGTCCTGACTTTC. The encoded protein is CASSQVPGGQRANVLTF.

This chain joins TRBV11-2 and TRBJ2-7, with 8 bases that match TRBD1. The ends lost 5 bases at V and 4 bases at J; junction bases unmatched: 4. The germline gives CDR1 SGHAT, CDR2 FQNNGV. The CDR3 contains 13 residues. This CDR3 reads CASSLDRGYEQYF. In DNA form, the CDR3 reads TGTGCCAGCAGCCTTGACAGGGGATACGAGCAGTACTTC.

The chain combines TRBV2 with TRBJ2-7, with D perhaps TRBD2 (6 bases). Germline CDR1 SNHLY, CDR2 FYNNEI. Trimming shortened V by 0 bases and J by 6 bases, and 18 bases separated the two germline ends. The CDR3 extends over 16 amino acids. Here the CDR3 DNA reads TGTGCCAGCAGTGAAGCGTCGGGGATCAGGAGGGGCGAGCAGTACTTC. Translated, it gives CASSEASGIRRGEQYF. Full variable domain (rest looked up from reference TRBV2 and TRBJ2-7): EPEVTQTPSHQVTQMGQEVILRCVPISNHLYFYWYRQILGQKVEFLVSFYNNEISEKSEIFDDQFSVERPDGSNFTLKIRSTKLEDSAMYFCASSEASGIRRGEQYFGPGTRLTVT.

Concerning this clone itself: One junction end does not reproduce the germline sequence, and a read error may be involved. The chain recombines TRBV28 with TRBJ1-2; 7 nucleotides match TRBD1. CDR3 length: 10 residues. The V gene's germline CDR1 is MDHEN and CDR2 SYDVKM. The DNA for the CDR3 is TGTGCCAGCAGCTCAGGGGGGATGGACTTC. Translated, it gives CASSSGGMDF.

The CDR3 reads CASSSGDYGYTF. CDR3 DNA: TGTGCCAGCAGTTCCGGGGACTATGGCTACACCTTC. V is TRBV28 and J is TRBJ1-2, with D uncertain. Trimming cost V 4 bases and J 3 bases, with 6 bases left between them. The CDR3 consists of 12 residues. Germline assignment: CDR1 MDHEN and CDR2 SYDVKM.

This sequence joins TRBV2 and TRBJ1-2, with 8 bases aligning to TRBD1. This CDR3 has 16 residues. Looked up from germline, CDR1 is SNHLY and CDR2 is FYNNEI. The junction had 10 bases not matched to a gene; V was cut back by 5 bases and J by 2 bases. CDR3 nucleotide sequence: TGTGCCAGCAGTACCATACTACAGGGGGGGAACTATGGCTACACCTTC. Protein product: CASSTILQGGNYGYTF.

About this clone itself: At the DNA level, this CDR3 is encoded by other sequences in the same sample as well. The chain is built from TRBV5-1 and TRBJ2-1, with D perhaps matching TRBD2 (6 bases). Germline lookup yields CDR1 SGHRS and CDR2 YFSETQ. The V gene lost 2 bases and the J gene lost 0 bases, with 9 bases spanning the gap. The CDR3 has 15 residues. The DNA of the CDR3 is TGCGCCAGCAGCTTTAGCGGTAGCTCCTACAATGAGCAGTTCTTC. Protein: CASSFSGSSYNEQFF.

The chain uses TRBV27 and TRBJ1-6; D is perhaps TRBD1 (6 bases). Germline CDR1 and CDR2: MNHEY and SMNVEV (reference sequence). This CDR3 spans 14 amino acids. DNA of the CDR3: TGTGCTCGGAAGAAGGGACACCACCTTTCACCCCTCCACTTT. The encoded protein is CARKKGHHLSPLHF.

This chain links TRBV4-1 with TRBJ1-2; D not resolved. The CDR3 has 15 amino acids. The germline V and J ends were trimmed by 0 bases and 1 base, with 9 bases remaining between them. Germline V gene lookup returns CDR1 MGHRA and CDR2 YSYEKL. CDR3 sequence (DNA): TGCGCCAGCAGCCAAGAGGCCCCGGGTAACTATGGCTACACCTTC. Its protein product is CASSQEAPGNYGYTF.

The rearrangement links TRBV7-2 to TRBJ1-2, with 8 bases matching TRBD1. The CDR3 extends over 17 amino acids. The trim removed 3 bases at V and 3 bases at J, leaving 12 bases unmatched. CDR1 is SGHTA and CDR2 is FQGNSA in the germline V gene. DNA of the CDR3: TGTGCCAGCAGCTTGGGACAGGCCGTCGTGGGCGACTATGGCTACACCTTC. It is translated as CASSLGQAVVGDYGYTF.

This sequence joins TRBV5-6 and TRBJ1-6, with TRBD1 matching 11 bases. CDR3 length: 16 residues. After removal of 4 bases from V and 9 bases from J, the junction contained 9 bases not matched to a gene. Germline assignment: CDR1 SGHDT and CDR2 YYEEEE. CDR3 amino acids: CASSARDRGYSSPLHF. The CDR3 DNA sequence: TGTGCCAGCAGCGCCCGGGACAGGGGGTATTCTTCACCCCTCCACTTT. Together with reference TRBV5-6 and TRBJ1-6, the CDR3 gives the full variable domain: DAGVTQSPTHLIKTRGQQVTLRCSPKSGHDTVSWYQQALGQGPQFIFQYYEEEERQRGNFPDRFSGHQFPNYSSELNVNALLLGDSALYLCASSARDRGYSSPLHFGNGTRLTVT.

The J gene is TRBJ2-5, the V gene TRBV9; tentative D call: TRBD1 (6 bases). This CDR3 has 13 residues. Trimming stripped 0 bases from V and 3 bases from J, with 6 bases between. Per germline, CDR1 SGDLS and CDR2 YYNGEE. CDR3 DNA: TGTGCCAGCAGCGTAGGGACAGAAGAGACCCAGTACTTC. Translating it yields CASSVGTEETQYF. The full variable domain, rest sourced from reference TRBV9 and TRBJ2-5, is DSGVTQTPKHLITATGQRVTLRCSPRSGDLSVYWYQQSLDQGLQFLIQYYNGEERAKGNILERFSAQQFPDLHSELNLSSLELGDSALYFCASSVGTEETQYFGPGTRLLVL.

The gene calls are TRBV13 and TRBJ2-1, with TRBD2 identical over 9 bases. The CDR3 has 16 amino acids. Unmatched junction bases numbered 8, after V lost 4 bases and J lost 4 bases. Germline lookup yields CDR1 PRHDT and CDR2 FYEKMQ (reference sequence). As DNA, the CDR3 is TGTGCCAGCAGCTCGGAGCTAGCGGGGAATTACAATGAGCAGTTCTTC. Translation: CASSSELAGNYNEQFF.

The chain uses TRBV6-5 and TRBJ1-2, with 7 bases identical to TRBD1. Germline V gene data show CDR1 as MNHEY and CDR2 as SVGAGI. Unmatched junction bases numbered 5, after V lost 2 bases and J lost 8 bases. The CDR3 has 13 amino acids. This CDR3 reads CASSYGDRSGYTF. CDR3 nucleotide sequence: TGTGCCAGCAGTTACGGGGACAGAAGCGGCTACACCTTC.

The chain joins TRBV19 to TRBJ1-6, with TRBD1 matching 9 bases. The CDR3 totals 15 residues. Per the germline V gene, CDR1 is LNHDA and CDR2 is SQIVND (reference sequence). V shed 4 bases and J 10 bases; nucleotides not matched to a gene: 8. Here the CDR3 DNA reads TGTGCCAGTAGTACGAAGGGACAGGGAGGGTCACCCCTCCACTTT. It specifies CASSTKGQGGSPLHF. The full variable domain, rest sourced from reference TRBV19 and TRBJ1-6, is DGGITQSPKYLFRKEGQNVTLSCEQNLNHDAMYWYRQDPGQGLRLIYYSQIVNDFQKGDIAEGYSVSREKKESFPLTVTSAQKNPTAFYLCASSTKGQGGSPLHFGNGTRLTVT.

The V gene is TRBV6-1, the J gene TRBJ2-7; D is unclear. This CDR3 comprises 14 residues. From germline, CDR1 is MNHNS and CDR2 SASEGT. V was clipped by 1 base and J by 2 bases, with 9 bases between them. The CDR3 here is CASSEVPVTYEQYF. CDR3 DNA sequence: TGTGCCAGCAGTGAAGTCCCAGTGACCTACGAGCAGTACTTC.

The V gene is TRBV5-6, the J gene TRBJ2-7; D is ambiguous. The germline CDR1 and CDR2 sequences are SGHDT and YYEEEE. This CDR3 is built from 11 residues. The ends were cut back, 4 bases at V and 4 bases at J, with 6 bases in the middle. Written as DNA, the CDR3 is TGTGCCAGCAGCGTCGGTTACGAGCAGTACTTC. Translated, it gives CASSVGYEQYF.

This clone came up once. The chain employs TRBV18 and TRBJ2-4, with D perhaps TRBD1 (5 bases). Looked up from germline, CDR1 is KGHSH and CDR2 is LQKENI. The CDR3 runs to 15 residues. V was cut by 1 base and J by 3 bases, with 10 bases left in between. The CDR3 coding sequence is TGTGCCAGCTCACCACTTTACAGGTTCAAAAACATTCAGTACTTC. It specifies CASSPLYRFKNIQYF.

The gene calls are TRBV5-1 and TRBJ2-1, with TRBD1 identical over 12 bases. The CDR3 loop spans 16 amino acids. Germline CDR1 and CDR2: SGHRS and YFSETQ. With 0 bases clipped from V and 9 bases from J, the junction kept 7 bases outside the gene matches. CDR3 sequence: CASSLDSGTGGLEQFF. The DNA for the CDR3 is TGCGCCAGCAGCTTGGATAGTGGGACAGGGGGCCTTGAGCAGTTCTTC.

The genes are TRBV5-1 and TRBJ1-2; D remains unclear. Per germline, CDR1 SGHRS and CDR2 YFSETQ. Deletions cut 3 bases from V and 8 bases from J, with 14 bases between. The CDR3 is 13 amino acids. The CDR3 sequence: CASSSGSGEGYTF. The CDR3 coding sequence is TGCGCCAGCAGCTCTGGCTCGGGAGAGGGCTACACCTTC.